This TCR beta chain was obtained from a study of blood T cell repertoires in COVID-19 (TCRdb year 2020). With regard to the full study: Samples from collaborators originated in the United States, Italy and Spain and spanned both the acute and convalescent phases of COVID-19. The material from the prospective study consisted of cDNA or gDNA derived from T cells, B-cell-depleted T cells, or PBMCs. The dataset comprised deeply sampled blood TCRbeta repertoires from subjects exposed to, actively infected with, or recovered from COVID-19. The repertoires were released in a freely available public database intended as a resource for research on the immune response to SARS-CoV-2. The samples were drawn from two sources: the first 160 participants of the ongoing ImmuneRACE study, and fewer than 1,500 subjects contributed by 6 global collaborators. A de-identified subject ID, COVID-19 status, age in years and sex were almost always included in the sample metadata. Where available, HLA class I and class II types were taken from metadata supplied by the sample provider and were not determined by assay-based typing.

Collaborating institutions collected whole blood in K2EDTA tubes following their own protocols. For TCRbeta analysis, collaborators shipped samples in one of three forms: frozen whole blood, isolated PBMCs, or DNA extracted from either of those sample types. Comment on this clone: There is no known antigen for this receptor. Within one base of it there is no much larger clone, and no base qualities were kept.

TCRbeta CDR3 regions were amplified from genomic DNA by means of the immunoSEQ Assay, a bias-controlled multiplex PCR. Per the source publication's procedure: Within the assay, amplification of reference gene primers was used to estimate how many nucleated cells each sample contained. To quantify the absolute abundance of each unique TCRbeta CDR3 rearrangement, sequence reads were collapsed and filtered. For each sample, productive Simpson clonality was calculated as the square root of Simpson's diversity index over productive rearrangements. TCRdb holds this immuneACCESS table with in-frame rearrangements only. Some clones are missing; in checked studies, unresolved V genes explain under half, and the rest has no known cause. The V and J calls and clone size are taken from that table; D and trimming were inferred from the DNA. The sample table shows about 39,000 clones, and about nine tenths are seen once. 2% to 2.5% of the sample lies in the top ten.

CDR1 SNHLY and CDR2 FYNNEI were looked up in the germline V gene. From the cysteine up to the phenylalanine, the CDR3 has a length of 15 residues. The entry retains the CDR3 DNA only, 45 bases that are in frame from base 1. V and J lose 1 base and 3 bases, and a span of 13 bases separates them. What the work shows at the level of the full study, not this receptor alone: Clinical and demographic metadata were provided uncurated, with the amount varying by source and participant.

The clonotype comes from a man aged 45 to 65 with active COVID-19. The sample consisted of peripheral blood. The chain was built from TRBV2 and TRBJ2-7; the D gene remains uncertain. DNA sequence: TGTGCCAGCAGTGAAGGGTCGCCCCTAATCTACGAGCAGTACTTC. The translation is CASSEGSPLIYEQYF.